Reported below is one T cell receptor (beta chain). What it binds is not known. PCR involved 60 Vbeta and 13 Jbeta primers. Original data processing: Later, an analysis found tens of millions of unique TCR beta chains, and around 12 million of these were shared. Produced via immunoSEQ multiplex PCR; TCRdb's table is partial and in-frame only. D and trimming come from the DNA, and the V and J calls and clone size come from that table. The repertoire holds some 74,000 clones, with approximately 70% as singletons. This record comes from a study of cytomegalovirus exposure and HLA in healthy donors. V lost 7 bases, J lost 6 bases, and 9 bases lay in between. Germline CDR1 is SEHNR and CDR2 is FQNEAQ (reference sequence). CDR3 length equals 11 residues. The study's findings and limits: In a later analysis, most CMV-associated TCR beta chains appeared HLA-restricted. In a later analysis, V- and J-gene trimming of beta chains associated with a DCLRE1C missense variant, replicated independently. Rare TCR sequences predominated, though certain public TCRs were found in many donors.

Sequencing used PBMCs. The V call is TRBV7-9, the J call TRBJ1-1; no reliable D call. This receptor was identified in a man in his forties in good health and CMV-seropositive. The CDR3 protein is CASNLQPEAFF. CDR3 nucleotide sequence: TGTGCCAGCAATTTACAGCCTGAAGCTTTCTTT.